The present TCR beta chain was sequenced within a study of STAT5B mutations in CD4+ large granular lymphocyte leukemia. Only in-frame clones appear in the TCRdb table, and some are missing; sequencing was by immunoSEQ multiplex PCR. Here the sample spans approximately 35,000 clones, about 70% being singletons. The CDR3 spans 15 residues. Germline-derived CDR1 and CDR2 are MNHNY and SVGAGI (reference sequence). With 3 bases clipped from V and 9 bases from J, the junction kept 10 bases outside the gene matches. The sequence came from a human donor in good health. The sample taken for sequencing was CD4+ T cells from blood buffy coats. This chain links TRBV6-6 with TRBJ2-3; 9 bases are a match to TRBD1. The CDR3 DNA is TGTGCCAGCAGTTATTCTGGACAGGGGTTCGTGACGCAGTATTTT. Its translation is CASSYSGQGFVTQYF.